This T cell receptor (beta chain) appears in the sequencing data of a study of blood T cell repertoires in COVID-19. Study details: Acute-phase and convalescent COVID-19 samples originated in the United States, Italy and Spain.

V shed 4 bases, J shed 0 bases, and the junction held 8 bases outside the gene matches. Per germline, CDR1 SGHRS and CDR2 YFSETQ. This CDR3 spans 17 amino acids. This clone was detected only a few times. Some clones are missing from TCRdb's copy, which holds only in-frame ones; the method was immunoSEQ multiplex PCR. The data hold 95,000 to 150,000 clones, with about two thirds observed a single time. Sequenced sample: peripheral blood. This chain uses TRBV5-1 with TRBJ1-4; 8 nucleotides agree with TRBD1. The clonotype was recovered from a human donor with acute or convalescent COVID-19. The donor label of this sample is uncertain. In DNA form, the CDR3 reads TGCGCCAGCAGCAAATCCGGGACAGGATCAACTAATGAAAAACTGTTTTTT. It translates to CASSKSGTGSTNEKLFF.